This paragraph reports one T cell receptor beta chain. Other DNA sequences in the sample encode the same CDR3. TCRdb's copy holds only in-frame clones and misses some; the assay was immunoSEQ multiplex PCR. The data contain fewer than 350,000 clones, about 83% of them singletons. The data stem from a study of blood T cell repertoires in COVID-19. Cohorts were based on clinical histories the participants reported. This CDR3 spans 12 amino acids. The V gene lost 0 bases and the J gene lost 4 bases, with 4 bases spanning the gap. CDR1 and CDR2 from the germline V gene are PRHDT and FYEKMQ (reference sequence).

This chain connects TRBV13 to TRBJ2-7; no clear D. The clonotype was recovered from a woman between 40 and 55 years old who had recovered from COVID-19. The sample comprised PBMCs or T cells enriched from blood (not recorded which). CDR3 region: CASSLGYYEQYF. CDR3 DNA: TGTGCCAGCAGCTTAGGGTATTACGAGCAGTACTTC.